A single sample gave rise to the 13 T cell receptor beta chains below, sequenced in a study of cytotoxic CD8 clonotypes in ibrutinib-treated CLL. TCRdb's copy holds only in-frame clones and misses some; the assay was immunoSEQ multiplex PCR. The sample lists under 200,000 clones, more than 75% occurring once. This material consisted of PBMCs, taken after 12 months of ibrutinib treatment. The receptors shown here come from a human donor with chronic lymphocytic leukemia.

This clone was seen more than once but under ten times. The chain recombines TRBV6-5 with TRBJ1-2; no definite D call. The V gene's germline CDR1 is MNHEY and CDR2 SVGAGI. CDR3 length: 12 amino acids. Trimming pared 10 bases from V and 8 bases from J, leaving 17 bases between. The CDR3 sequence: CATTAGREGYTF. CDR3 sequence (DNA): TGTGCCACCACAGCGGGGAGGGAGGGCTACACCTTC.

The CDR3 is CASSEGQQETQYF. The CDR3, as DNA: TGTGCCAGCAGTGAAGGGCAGCAAGAGACCCAGTACTTC. The V and J genes are TRBV2 and TRBJ2-5; D unresolved. CDR1 and CDR2 from the germline V gene are SNHLY and FYNNEI. The CDR3 spans 13 residues. Trimming removed 1 base from V and 2 bases from J, with 5 bases in between. The variable domain in full, completed from reference TRBV2 and TRBJ2-5, reads EPEVTQTPSHQVTQMGQEVILRCVPISNHLYFYWYRQILGQKVEFLVSFYNNEISEKSEIFDDQFSVERPDGSNFTLKIRSTKLEDSAMYFCASSEGQQETQYFGPGTRLLVL.

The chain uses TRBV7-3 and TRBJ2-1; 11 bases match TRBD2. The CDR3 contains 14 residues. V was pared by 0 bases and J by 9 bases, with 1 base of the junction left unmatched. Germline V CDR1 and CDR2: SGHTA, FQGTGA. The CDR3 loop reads CASSLTSGRGEQFF. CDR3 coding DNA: TGTGCCAGCAGCTTAACTAGCGGGAGGGGTGAGCAGTTCTTC.

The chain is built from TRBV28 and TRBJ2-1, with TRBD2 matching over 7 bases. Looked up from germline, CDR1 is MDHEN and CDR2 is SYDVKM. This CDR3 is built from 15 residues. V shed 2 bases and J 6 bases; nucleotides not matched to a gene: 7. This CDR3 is CASSLATGGRNEQFF. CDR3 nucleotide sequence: TGTGCCAGCAGTTTAGCGACGGGAGGACGCAATGAGCAGTTCTTC. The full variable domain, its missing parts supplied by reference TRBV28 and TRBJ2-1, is DVKVTQSSRYLVKRTGEKVFLECVQDMDHENMFWYRQDPGLGLRLIYFSYDVKMKEKGDIPEGYSVSREKKERFSLILESASTNQTSMYLCASSLATGGRNEQFFGPGTRLTVL.

CDR3 in DNA: TGTGCCAGCAGCCGCCACAGGGGGAGGGACTATGGCTACACCTTC. This sequence encodes CASSRHRGRDYGYTF. This chain links TRBV6-5 with TRBJ1-2; TRBD1 agrees at 8 bases. The germline V gene encodes CDR1 MNHEY and CDR2 SVGAGI. V was pared by 6 bases and J by 3 bases, with 9 bases of the junction left unmatched. CDR3 length: 15 amino acids.

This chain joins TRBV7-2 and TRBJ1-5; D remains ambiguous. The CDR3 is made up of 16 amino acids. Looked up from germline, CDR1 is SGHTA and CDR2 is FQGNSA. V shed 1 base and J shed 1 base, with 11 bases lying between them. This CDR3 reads CASSLVLGSSNQPQHF. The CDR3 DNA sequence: TGTGCCAGCAGCTTAGTGTTAGGGTCGAGCAATCAGCCCCAGCATTTT. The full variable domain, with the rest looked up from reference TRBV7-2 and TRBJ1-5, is GAGVSQSPSNKVTEKGKDVELRCDPISGHTALYWYRQSLGQGLEFLIYFQGNSAPDKSGLPSDRFSAERTGGSVSTLTIQRTQQEDSAVYLCASSLVLGSSNQPQHFGDGTRLSIL.

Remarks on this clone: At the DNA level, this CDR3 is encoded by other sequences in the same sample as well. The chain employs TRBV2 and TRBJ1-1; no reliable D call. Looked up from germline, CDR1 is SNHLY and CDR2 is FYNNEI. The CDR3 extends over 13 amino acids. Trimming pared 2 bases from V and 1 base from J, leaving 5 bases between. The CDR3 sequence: CASSELENTEAFF. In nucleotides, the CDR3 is TGTGCCAGCAGTGAACTGGAGAACACTGAAGCTTTCTTT.

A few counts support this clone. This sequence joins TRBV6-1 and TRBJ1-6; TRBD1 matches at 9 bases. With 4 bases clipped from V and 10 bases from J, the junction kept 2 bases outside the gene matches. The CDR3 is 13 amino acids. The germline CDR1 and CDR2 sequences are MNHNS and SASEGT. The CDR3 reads CASSGDRDSPLHF. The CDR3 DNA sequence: TGTGCCAGCAGTGGGGACAGGGACTCACCCCTCCACTTT.

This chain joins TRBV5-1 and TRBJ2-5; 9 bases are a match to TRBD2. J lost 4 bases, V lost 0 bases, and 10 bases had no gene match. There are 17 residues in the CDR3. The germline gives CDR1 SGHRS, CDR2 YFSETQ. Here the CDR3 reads CASSLGTYAGGRETQYF. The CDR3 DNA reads TGCGCCAGCAGCTTGGGGACTTATGCGGGGGGGCGAGAGACCCAGTACTTC. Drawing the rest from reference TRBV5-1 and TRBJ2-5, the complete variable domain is KAGVTQTPRYLIKTRGQQVTLSCSPISGHRSVSWYQQTPGQGLQFLFEYFSETQRNKGNFPGRFSGRQFSNSRSEMNVSTLELGDSALYLCASSLGTYAGGRETQYFGPGTRLLVL.

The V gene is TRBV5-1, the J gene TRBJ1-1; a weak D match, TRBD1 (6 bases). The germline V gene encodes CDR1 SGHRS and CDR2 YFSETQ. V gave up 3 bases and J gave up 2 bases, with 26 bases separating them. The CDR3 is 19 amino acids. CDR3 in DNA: TGCGCCAGCAGCTCCTTACTCTTTAGCCGCCAGGGGTCCAACACTGAAGCTTTCTTT. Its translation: CASSSLLFSRQGSNTEAFF.

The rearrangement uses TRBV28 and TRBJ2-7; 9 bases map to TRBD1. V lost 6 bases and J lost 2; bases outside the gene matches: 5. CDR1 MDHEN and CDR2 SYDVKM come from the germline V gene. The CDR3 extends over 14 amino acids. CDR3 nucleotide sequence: TGTGCCAGCAGCCCCGGGACAGGGCCCTACGAGCAGTACTTC. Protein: CASSPGTGPYEQYF. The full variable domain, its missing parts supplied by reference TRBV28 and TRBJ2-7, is DVKVTQSSRYLVKRTGEKVFLECVQDMDHENMFWYRQDPGLGLRLIYFSYDVKMKEKGDIPEGYSVSREKKERFSLILESASTNQTSMYLCASSPGTGPYEQYFGPGTRLTVT.

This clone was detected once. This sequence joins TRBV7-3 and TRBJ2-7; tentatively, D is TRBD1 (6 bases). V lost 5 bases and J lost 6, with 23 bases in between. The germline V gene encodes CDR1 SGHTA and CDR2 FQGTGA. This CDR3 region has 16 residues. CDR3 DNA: TGTGCCAGCAGCCCACAGGGTGGCTCCCGGGGTGGCGAGCAGTACTTC. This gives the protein CASSPQGGSRGGEQYF.

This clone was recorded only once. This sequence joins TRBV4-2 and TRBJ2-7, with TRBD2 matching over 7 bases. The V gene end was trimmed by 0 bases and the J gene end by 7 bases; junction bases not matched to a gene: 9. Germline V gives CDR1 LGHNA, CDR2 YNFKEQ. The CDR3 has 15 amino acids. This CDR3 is CASSQEVGGSREQYF. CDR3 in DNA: TGTGCCAGCAGCCAAGAGGTTGGCGGGAGTAGGGAGCAGTACTTC.